Presented here are 28 T cell receptor beta chains from one specimen sequenced in a study of control samples from healthy donors and cancer patients. The method was immunoSEQ multiplex PCR; TCRdb's version includes in-frame clones alone and lacks a portion of them. This sample yields some 130,000 clones, of which around 96% are seen a single time; less than 4% belongs to the top ten. Sequencing was carried out using blood. Source of these receptors: a man under 40 in good health.

The chain uses TRBV28 and TRBJ2-7, with TRBD1 matching 7 bases. The germline CDR1 and CDR2 sequences are MDHEN and SYDVKM. J gave up 5 bases and V 5 bases, and 6 bases lay outside the gene matches. The CDR3 loop spans 13 amino acids. CDR3: CASSPRGLHEQYF. CDR3 bases: TGTGCCAGCAGTCCTAGGGGGCTCCACGAGCAGTACTTC.

The chain employs TRBV15 and TRBJ2-3; D gene unclear. The germline V and J ends were trimmed by 1 base and 2 bases, with 4 bases remaining between them. Germline CDR1 LNHNV, CDR2 YYDKDF (reference sequence). This CDR3 spans 13 amino acids. CDR3 loop: CATSRASTDTQYF. The CDR3 DNA reads TGTGCCACCAGCAGAGCCTCCACAGATACGCAGTATTTT.

The V gene is TRBV3-1 (or the pseudogene TRBV3-2), the J gene TRBJ1-6; D not resolved. V was cut by 0 bases and J by 4 bases, with 13 bases left in between. CDR1 and CDR2 from the germline V gene are LGHDT and YNNKEL (reference sequence). The CDR3 has 17 residues. CDR3 in amino acids: CASSQDLYGLYNSPLHF. The CDR3, as DNA: TGTGCCAGCAGCCAAGATCTCTATGGCCTATATAATTCACCCCTCCACTTT.

The V and J genes are TRBV6-5 and TRBJ1-2; 8 bases are shared with TRBD1. The V gene end was trimmed by 2 bases and the J gene end by 6 bases; junction bases not matched to a gene: 5. The CDR3 is 14 amino acids. CDR1 and CDR2 from the germline V gene are MNHEY and SVGAGI. CDR3 sequence reads: CASSYQTGGDGYTF. For the CDR3, the DNA is TGTGCCAGCAGTTACCAAACAGGGGGGGATGGCTACACCTTC.

The rearrangement uses TRBV4-3 and TRBJ2-1; 10 bases agree with TRBD2. Germline V CDR1 and CDR2: LGHNA, YSLEER. V gave up 0 bases and J gave up 4 bases; unmatched junction bases: 6. The CDR3 loop spans 17 amino acids. The CDR3 DNA reads as TGCGCCAGCAGCCAAGAAGGGCTACTAGCGGGGTACAATGAGCAGTTCTTC. It yields the protein CASSQEGLLAGYNEQFF.

The chain recombines TRBV11-2 with TRBJ2-5; 10 positions agree with TRBD1. CDR1 and CDR2 (germline): SGHAT, FQNNGV. The CDR3 runs 15 residues. V dropped 1 base and J dropped 5; count of bases not matched to a gene: 4. CDR3 DNA sequence: TGTGCCAGCAGCTTAGCGGGACAGGGGTTGGAGACCCAGTACTTC. It codes for CASSLAGQGLETQYF.

The V call is TRBV5-6, the J call TRBJ2-5; TRBD2 matches at 7 bases. V was clipped by 0 bases and J by 3 bases; unmatched bases: 2. The CDR3 length is 14 residues. Per the germline V gene, CDR1 is SGHDT and CDR2 is YYEEEE. For the CDR3, the DNA is TGTGCCAGCAGCTTGGCTGGGGGGGAAGAGACCCAGTACTTC. Protein product: CASSLAGGEETQYF.

The genes are TRBV19 and TRBJ2-7, with TRBD1 identical over 10 bases. J gave up 4 bases and V 7 bases, and 7 bases lay outside the gene matches. The CDR3 contains 14 residues. Germline CDR1 LNHDA, CDR2 SQIVND (reference sequence). The CDR3 reads CASTTGTGDYEQYF. For the CDR3, the DNA is TGTGCCAGTACTACCGGGACAGGGGATTACGAGCAGTACTTC.

The genes are TRBV30 and TRBJ1-1; no reliable D call. The CDR3 runs 8 residues. The germline V gene has CDR1 GTSNPN and CDR2 SVGIG (reference sequence). The CDR3 region is CGESEAFF. The CDR3, as DNA: TGTGGAGAAAGTGAAGCTTTCTTT.

J is TRBJ2-3 and V is TRBV6-4; 9 bases are shared with TRBD1. Germline V gene sequence: CDR1 MRHNA, CDR2 SNTAGT. V trimming: 5 bases; J trimming: 1 base; junction bases outside the gene matches: 1. The CDR3 length is 14 residues. CDR3 region: CASSRTGGTDTQYF. CDR3 nucleotides: TGTGCCAGCAGTCGGACAGGGGGCACAGATACGCAGTATTTT.

The V gene is TRBV27, the J gene TRBJ2-1; 10 nucleotides align to TRBD2. Germline V gene lookup returns CDR1 MNHEY and CDR2 SMNVEV (reference sequence). The CDR3 consists of 14 residues. Germline trimming cut 3 bases from V and 4 bases from J; bases unmatched to any gene: 0. The CDR3 nucleotides are TGTGCCAGCAGTTTTAGCGGGGGGTACAATGAGCAGTTCTTC. It codes for CASSFSGGYNEQFF.

This clone was observed once. The V gene is TRBV19, the J gene TRBJ2-2; perhaps TRBD2 as D (5 bases). The CDR3 has 13 residues. Germline loops: CDR1 LNHDA, CDR2 SQIVND (reference sequence). Trimming took 7 bases from V and 6 from J, leaving 12 bases between them. The CDR3: CASTPGGAGELFF. The DNA for the CDR3 is TGTGCCAGTACCCCAGGAGGAGCCGGGGAGCTGTTTTTT.

This chain joins TRBV3-1 (or the pseudogene TRBV3-2) and TRBJ1-1; D is undetermined. CDR1 and CDR2 from the germline V gene are LGHDT and YNNKEL (reference sequence). With 0 bases removed from V and 10 bases from J, the gap between germline ends came to 12 bases. This CDR3 is built from 13 residues. This CDR3 is CASSQDRYGGAFF. CDR3 DNA: TGTGCCAGCAGCCAAGATAGGTACGGCGGAGCTTTCTTT.

This chain links TRBV7-2 with TRBJ2-3, with D possibly called TRBD1 or TRBD2 (6 bases each). The CDR3 is 15 amino acids. Trimming removed 3 bases from V and 3 bases from J, with 13 bases in between. Looked up from germline, CDR1 is SGHTA and CDR2 is FQGNSA. As DNA, the CDR3 is TGTGCCAGCAGCTTGGGGGGCGTAGAGACAGATACGCAGTATTTT. This encodes CASSLGGVETDTQYF. Variable domain in full (rest from reference TRBV7-2 and TRBJ2-3): GAGVSQSPSNKVTEKGKDVELRCDPISGHTALYWYRQSLGQGLEFLIYFQGNSAPDKSGLPSDRFSAERTGGSVSTLTIQRTQQEDSAVYLCASSLGGVETDTQYFGPGTRLTVL.

The chain is built from TRBV12-3 or TRBV12-4 and TRBJ1-6; D remains unclear. V gave up 2 bases and J gave up 11 bases, with 7 bases separating them. The CDR3 has 12 amino acids. CDR3 sequence (DNA): TGTGCCAGCAGTTTATCCAGTACACCCCTCCACTTT. This codes for CASSLSSTPLHF.

This clone showed up just once. This chain uses TRBV29-1 with TRBJ2-5, with a tentative D call TRBD1 (6 bases). CDR1 and CDR2 from the germline V gene are SQVTM and ANQGSEA. Trimming removed 2 bases from V and 2 bases from J, with 9 bases in between. CDR3 size: 13 residues. The CDR3 spells CSVESQGQETQYF. The CDR3 DNA reads as TGCAGCGTTGAATCGCAGGGGCAAGAGACCCAGTACTTC.

V usage is TRBV5-1 and J usage is TRBJ1-4; D is unresolved. The germline gives CDR1 SGHRS, CDR2 YFSETQ. Trimming left V 1 base short and J 5 bases short, with 6 bases between. CDR3 size: 13 residues. CDR3 protein: CASSLTGNEKLFF. Here the CDR3 DNA reads TGCGCCAGCAGCTTGACGGGCAATGAAAAACTGTTTTTT.

V and J are TRBV18 and TRBJ1-1, with a possible D match to TRBD1 (5 bases). Germline values: CDR1 KGHSH, CDR2 LQKENI. This CDR3 has 17 amino acids. Deletions cut 2 bases from V and 4 bases from J, with 20 bases between. In DNA form, the CDR3 reads TGTGCCAGCTCACCAGGACGCGGTACGGGGGAAGGCACTGAAGCTTTCTTT. It specifies CASSPGRGTGEGTEAFF.

The genes are TRBV7-8 and TRBJ1-3; 9 nucleotides line up with TRBD1. Germline CDR1 SGHVS, CDR2 FQNEAQ. The V and J ends lost 7 bases and 2 bases, in that order; junction bases with no gene match: 6. The CDR3 is 15 amino acids. The CDR3 DNA follows: TGTGCCAGCACCCTGGACAGGGGCCCTGGAAACACCATATATTTT. The encoded protein is CASTLDRGPGNTIYF.

The chain uses TRBV6-2 or TRBV6-3 and TRBJ1-2; D gene ambiguous. The CDR3 contains 13 residues. Trimming took off 5 bases at V and 4 bases at J, with 11 bases between the two ends. Per the germline V gene, CDR1 is MNHEY and CDR2 is SVGEGT. CDR3 region: CASSVAATYGYTF. Here the CDR3 DNA reads TGTGCCAGCAGTGTCGCAGCGACCTATGGCTACACCTTC.

The chain employs TRBV15 and TRBJ1-4; 7 nucleotides agree with TRBD1. Germline V gives CDR1 LNHNV, CDR2 YYDKDF (reference sequence). After removal of 6 bases from V and 2 bases from J, the junction contained 6 bases not matched to a gene. This CDR3 is built from 15 residues. CDR3 nucleotides: TGTGCCACCAGAACGACAGGGACCACTAATGAAAAACTGTTTTTT. This encodes CATRTTGTTNEKLFF. The entire variable domain, with the rest obtained from reference TRBV15 and TRBJ1-4, is as follows: DAMVIQNPRYQVTQFGKPVTLSCSQTLNHNVMYWYQQKSSQAPKLLFHYYDKDFNNEADTPDNFQSRRPNTSFCFLDIRSPGLGDTAMYLCATRTTGTTNEKLFFGSGTQLSVL.

The rearrangement links TRBV2 to TRBJ1-6; D possibly corresponds to TRBD1 (6 bases). This CDR3 contains 15 residues. Germline assignment: CDR1 SNHLY and CDR2 FYNNEI. Trimming took off 6 bases at V and 5 bases at J, with 14 bases between the two ends. This CDR3 is CASSRTDSNNSPLHF. CDR3 DNA: TGTGCCAGCAGCCGAACGGACAGCAATAATTCACCCCTCCACTTT. The full variable domain, rest sourced from reference TRBV2 and TRBJ1-6, is EPEVTQTPSHQVTQMGQEVILRCVPISNHLYFYWYRQILGQKVEFLVSFYNNEISEKSEIFDDQFSVERPDGSNFTLKIRSTKLEDSAMYFCASSRTDSNNSPLHFGNGTRLTVT.

The chain links TRBV12-5 to TRBJ1-1; D is uncertain. Germline loops: CDR1 LGHNT, CDR2 FRNRAP. The CDR3 extends over 15 amino acids. V lost 5 bases, J lost 6 bases, and 19 bases lay in between. Written as DNA, the CDR3 is TGTGCTAGTGGTCCCATGGGTGTGGGCCTCCCTGAAGCTTTCTTT. Encoded protein: CASGPMGVGLPEAFF.

This CDR3 reads CASRLGLPGTYEQYF. The CDR3, as DNA: TGTGCCAGCAGACTCGGCTTGCCGGGGACCTACGAGCAGTACTTC. V usage is TRBV5-5 and J usage is TRBJ2-7, with D perhaps matching TRBD2 (5 bases). V lost 5 bases and J 2 bases, leaving 17 bases between the germline ends. Germline V lookup: CDR1 SGHKS, CDR2 YYEKEE (reference sequence). The CDR3 consists of 15 residues.

The chain uses TRBV6-5 and TRBJ2-3, with TRBD2 matching over 9 bases. Trimming took 0 bases from V and 4 from J; bases not matched to a gene: 2. Germline-derived CDR1 and CDR2 are MNHEY and SVGAGI. The length of the CDR3 is 15 residues. The CDR3 DNA sequence: TGTGCCAGCAGTTACTCGGGACTAGCTGCAGATACGCAGTATTTT. This codes for CASSYSGLAADTQYF.

The chain couples TRBV5-1 to TRBJ1-1; no clear D gene. Trimming removed 0 bases from V and 1 base from J, with 10 bases in between. This CDR3 has 15 residues. The germline CDR1 and CDR2 sequences are SGHRS and YFSETQ. The CDR3 protein is CASSLGPASNTEAFF. The CDR3 coding sequence is TGCGCCAGCAGCTTGGGGCCCGCTTCGAACACTGAAGCTTTCTTT.

The DNA of the CDR3 is TGTGCCAGCAGCCCGTGGCAGGGTGTTTCGGATGGCTACACCTTC. Translating gives CASSPWQGVSDGYTF. The V and J genes are TRBV11-2 and TRBJ1-2; D is possibly TRBD1 (5 bases). V was pared by 5 bases and J by 6 bases, with 19 bases between. The CDR3 runs 15 residues. The germline CDR1 and CDR2 sequences are SGHAT and FQNNGV.

The chain joins TRBV5-1 to TRBJ2-7, with TRBD1 identical over 8 bases. Germline loops: CDR1 SGHRS, CDR2 YFSETQ. V was pared by 0 bases and J by 5 bases, with 7 bases of the junction left unmatched. The CDR3 contains 15 residues. For the CDR3, the DNA is TGCGCCAGCAGCTTGGCTGGCAGGGGGCTAGACGAGCAGTACTTC. It is translated as CASSLAGRGLDEQYF.